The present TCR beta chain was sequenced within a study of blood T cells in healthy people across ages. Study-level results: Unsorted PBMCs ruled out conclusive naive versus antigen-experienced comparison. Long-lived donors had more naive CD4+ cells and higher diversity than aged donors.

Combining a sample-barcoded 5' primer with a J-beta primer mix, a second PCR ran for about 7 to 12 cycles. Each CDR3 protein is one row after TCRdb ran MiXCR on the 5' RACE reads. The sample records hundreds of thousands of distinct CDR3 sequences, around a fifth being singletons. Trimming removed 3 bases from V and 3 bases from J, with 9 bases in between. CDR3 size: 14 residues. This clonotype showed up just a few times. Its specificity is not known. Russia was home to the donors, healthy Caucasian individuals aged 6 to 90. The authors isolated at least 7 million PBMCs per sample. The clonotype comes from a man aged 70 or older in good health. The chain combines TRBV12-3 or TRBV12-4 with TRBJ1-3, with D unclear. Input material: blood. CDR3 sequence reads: CASSFPQIGNTIYF. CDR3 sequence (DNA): TGTGCCAGCAGTTTTCCCCAGATTGGAAACACCATATATTTT.